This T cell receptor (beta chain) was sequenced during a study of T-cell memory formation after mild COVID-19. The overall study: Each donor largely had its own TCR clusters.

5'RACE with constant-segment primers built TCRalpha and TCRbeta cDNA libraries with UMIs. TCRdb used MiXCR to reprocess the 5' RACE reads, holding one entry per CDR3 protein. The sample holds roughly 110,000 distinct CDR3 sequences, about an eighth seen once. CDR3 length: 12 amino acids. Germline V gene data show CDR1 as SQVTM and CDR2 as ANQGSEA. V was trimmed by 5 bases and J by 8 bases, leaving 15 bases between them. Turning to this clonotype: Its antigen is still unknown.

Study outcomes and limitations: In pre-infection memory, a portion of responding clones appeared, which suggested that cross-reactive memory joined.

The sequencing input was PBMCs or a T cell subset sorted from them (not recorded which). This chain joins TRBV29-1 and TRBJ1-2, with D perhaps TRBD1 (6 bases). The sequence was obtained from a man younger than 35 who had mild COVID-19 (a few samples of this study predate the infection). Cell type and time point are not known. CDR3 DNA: TGCAGCGTTTCGGGGGGCCGGTGGGGCTACACCTTC. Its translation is CSVSGGRWGYTF.